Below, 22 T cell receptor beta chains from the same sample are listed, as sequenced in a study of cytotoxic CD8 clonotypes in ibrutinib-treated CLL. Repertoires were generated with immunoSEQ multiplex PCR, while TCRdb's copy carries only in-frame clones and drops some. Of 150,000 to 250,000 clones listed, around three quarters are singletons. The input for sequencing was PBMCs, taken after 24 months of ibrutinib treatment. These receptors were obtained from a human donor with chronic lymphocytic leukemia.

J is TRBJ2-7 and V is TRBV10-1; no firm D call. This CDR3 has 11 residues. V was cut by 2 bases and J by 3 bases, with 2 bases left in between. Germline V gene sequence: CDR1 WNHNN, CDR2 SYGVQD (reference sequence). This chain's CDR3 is CASSENYEQYF. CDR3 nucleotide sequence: TGCGCCAGCAGTGAGAACTACGAGCAGTACTTC.

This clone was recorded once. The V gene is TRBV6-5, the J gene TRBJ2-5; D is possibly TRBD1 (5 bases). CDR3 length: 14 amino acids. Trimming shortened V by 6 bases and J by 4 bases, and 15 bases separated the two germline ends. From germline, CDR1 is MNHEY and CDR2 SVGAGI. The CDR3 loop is CASRQDAGRETQYF. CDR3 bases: TGTGCCAGCAGACAGGATGCTGGTCGAGAGACCCAGTACTTC.

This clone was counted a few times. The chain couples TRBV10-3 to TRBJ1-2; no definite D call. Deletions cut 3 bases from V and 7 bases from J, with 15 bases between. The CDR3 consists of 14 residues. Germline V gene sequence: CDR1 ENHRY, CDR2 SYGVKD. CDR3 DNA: TGTGCCATCAGTGATGGCGGAAGTTGGAGTGGCTACACCTTC. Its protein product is CAISDGGSWSGYTF.

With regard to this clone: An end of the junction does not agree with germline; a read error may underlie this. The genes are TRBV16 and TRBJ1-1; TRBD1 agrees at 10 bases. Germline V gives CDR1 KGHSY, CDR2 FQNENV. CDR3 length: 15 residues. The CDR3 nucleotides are TGTGCCAGCAGCCAATCGTACGGGGACAGGGGTCGGGCCAACTTT. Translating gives CASSQSYGDRGRANF.

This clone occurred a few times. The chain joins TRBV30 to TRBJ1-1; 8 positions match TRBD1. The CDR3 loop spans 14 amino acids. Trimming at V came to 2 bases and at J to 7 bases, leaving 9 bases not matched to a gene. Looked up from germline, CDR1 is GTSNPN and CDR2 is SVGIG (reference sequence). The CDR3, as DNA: TGTGCCTGGAGTACCCTAGGGGGGACAGGTGAAGCTTTCTTT. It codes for CAWSTLGGTGEAFF.

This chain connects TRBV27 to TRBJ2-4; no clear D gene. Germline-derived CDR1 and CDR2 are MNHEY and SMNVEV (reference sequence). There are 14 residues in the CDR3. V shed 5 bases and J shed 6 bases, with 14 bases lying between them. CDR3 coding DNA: TGTGCCAGCAGTCTAACCGGGCCCCTAAACATTCAGTACTTC. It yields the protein CASSLTGPLNIQYF.

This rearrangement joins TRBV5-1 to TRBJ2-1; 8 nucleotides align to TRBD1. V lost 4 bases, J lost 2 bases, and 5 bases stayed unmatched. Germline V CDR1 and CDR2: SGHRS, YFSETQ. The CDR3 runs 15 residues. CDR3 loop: CASSIQGGPYNEQFF. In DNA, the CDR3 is TGCGCCAGCAGCATACAGGGGGGACCCTACAATGAGCAGTTCTTC.

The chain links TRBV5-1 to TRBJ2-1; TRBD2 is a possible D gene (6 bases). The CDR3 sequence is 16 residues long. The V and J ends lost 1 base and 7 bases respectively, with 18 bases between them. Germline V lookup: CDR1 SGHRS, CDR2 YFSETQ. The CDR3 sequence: CASSLFSSDVANEQFF. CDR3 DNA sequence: TGCGCCAGCAGCTTGTTTTCTAGCGATGTGGCTAATGAGCAGTTCTTC.

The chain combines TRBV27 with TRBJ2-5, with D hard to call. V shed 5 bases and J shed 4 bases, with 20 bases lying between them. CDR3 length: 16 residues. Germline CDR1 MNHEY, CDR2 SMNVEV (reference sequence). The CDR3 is CASSPSPMRMGETQYF. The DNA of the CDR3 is TGTGCCAGCAGTCCGAGTCCGATGAGGATGGGAGAGACCCAGTACTTC.

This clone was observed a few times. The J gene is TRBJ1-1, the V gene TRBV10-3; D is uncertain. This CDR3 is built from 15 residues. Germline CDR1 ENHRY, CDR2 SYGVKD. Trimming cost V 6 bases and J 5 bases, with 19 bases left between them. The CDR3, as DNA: TGTGCCATCAGACCTGCGGGTTTATCACTAACTGAAGCTTTCTTT. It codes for CAIRPAGLSLTEAFF.

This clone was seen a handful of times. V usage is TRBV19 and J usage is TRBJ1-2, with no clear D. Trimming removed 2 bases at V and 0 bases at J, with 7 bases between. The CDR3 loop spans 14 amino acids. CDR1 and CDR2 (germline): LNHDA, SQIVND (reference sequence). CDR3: CASSILHSNYGYTF. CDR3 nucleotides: TGTGCCAGTAGTATACTTCATTCTAACTATGGCTACACCTTC.

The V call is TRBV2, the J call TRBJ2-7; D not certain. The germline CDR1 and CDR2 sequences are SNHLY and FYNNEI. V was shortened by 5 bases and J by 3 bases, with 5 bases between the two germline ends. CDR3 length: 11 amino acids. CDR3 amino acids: CASSRHYEQYF. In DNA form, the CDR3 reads TGTGCCAGCAGTCGACACTACGAGCAGTACTTC.

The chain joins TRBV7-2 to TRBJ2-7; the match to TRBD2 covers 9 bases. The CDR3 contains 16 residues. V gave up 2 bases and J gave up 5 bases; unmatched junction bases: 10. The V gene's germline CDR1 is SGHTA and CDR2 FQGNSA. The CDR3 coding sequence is TGTGCCAGCAGCTTACGATTAGCGGGAGCAAAGGACGAGCAGTACTTC. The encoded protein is CASSLRLAGAKDEQYF.

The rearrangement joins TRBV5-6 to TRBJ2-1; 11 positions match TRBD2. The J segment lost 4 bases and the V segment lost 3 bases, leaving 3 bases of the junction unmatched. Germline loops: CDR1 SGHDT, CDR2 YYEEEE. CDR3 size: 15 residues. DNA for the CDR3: TGTGCCAGCAGCTCGACTAGCGGGATATACAATGAGCAGTTCTTC. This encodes CASSSTSGIYNEQFF.

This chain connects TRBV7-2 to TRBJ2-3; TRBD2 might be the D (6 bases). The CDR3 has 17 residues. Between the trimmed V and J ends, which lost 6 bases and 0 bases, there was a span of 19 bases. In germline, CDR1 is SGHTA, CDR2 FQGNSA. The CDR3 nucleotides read TGTGCCAGCAGGATAGCGGTTGTGGGGCAGAGCACAGATACGCAGTATTTT. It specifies CASRIAVVGQSTDTQYF.

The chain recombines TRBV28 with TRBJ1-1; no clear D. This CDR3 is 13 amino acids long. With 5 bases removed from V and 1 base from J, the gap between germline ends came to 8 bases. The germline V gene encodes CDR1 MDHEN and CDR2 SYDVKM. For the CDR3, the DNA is TGTGCCAGCAGTCTTGTTGAGAACACTGAAGCTTTCTTT. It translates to CASSLVENTEAFF.

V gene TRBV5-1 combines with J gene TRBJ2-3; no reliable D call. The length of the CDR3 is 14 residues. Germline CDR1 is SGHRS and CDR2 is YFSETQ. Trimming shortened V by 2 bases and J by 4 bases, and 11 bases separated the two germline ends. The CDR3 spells CASSLLGSADTQYF. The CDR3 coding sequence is TGCGCCAGCAGCTTACTCGGCAGCGCAGATACGCAGTATTTT. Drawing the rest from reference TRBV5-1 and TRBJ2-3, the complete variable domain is KAGVTQTPRYLIKTRGQQVTLSCSPISGHRSVSWYQQTPGQGLQFLFEYFSETQRNKGNFPGRFSGRQFSNSRSEMNVSTLELGDSALYLCASSLLGSADTQYFGPGTRLTVL.

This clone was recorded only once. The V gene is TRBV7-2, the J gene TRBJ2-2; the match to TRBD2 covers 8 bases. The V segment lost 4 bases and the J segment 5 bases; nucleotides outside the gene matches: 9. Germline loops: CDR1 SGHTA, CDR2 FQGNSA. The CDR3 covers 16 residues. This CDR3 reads CASSSQAGVLTGELFF. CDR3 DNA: TGTGCCAGCAGCTCTCAAGCGGGAGTTCTTACCGGGGAGCTGTTTTTT.

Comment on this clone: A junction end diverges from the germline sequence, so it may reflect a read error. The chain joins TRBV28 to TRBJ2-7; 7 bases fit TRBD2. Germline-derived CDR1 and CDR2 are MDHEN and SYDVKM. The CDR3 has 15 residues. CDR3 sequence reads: CATSHAGESSYEQYF. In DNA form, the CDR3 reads TGTGCCACCAGTCATGCGGGGGAAAGCTCCTACGAGCAGTACTTC.

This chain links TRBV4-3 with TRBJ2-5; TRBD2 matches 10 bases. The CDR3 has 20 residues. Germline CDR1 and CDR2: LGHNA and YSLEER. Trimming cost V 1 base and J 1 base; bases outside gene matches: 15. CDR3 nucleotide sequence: TGCGCCAGCAGCCAAGCTTTGGCCCACTACGGACTAGCGGTCCAAGAGACCCAGTACTTC. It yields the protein CASSQALAHYGLAVQETQYF.

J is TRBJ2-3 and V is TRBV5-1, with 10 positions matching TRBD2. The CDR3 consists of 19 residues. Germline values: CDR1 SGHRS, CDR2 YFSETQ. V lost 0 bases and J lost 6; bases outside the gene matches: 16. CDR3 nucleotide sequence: TGCGCCAGCAGCTTGGCCGGGTCTGCGCCTAGCGGGAGAAGTGATACGCAGTATTTT. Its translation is CASSLAGSAPSGRSDTQYF. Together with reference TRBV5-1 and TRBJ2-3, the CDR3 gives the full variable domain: KAGVTQTPRYLIKTRGQQVTLSCSPISGHRSVSWYQQTPGQGLQFLFEYFSETQRNKGNFPGRFSGRQFSNSRSEMNVSTLELGDSALYLCASSLAGSAPSGRSDTQYFGPGTRLTVL.

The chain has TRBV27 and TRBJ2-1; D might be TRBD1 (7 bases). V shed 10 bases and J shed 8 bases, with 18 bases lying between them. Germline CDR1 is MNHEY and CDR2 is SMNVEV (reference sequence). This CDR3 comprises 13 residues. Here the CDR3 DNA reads TGTGCCACTAGCGAGGGGGCGATCGATGAGCAGTTCTTC. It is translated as CATSEGAIDEQFF.